The 25 T cell receptor beta chains reported below all come from one sample, sequenced in a study of cytomegalovirus exposure and HLA in healthy donors. Primers included in the PCR were 60 Vbeta and 13 Jbeta primers. Sequencing used immunoSEQ multiplex PCR; TCRdb keeps in-frame clones, though not all of them. The data contain roughly 200,000 clones, around four fifths of them singletons. Sequenced: PBMCs. Receptor source: a middle-aged man in good health and CMV-seronegative.

This clone has just one count. The chain carries TRBV6-1 and TRBJ2-5; 7 bases fit TRBD1. TRBJ2-7 explains the end of the DNA better; the J call may be wrong. Per germline, CDR1 MNHNS and CDR2 SASEGT. This CDR3 comprises 14 residues. CDR3 sequence reads: CASNPTGFGYEQYF. In DNA form, the CDR3 reads TGTGCCAGCAACCCGACAGGGTTCGGCTACGAGCAGTACTTC.

The chain joins TRBV6-1 to TRBJ1-1; tentatively, D is TRBD1 (5 bases). Deletions cut 7 bases from V and 6 bases from J, with 21 bases between. Germline CDR1 MNHNS, CDR2 SASEGT. The length of the CDR3 is 15 residues. The CDR3 sequence: CASKRKQADQAEAFF. CDR3 DNA: TGTGCCAGCAAAAGAAAACAGGCCGACCAGGCTGAAGCTTTCTTT.

V usage is TRBV6-1 and J usage is TRBJ1-5; the D gene is possibly TRBD1 (6 bases). Looked up from germline, CDR1 is MNHNS and CDR2 is SASEGT. V gave up 2 bases and J gave up 0 bases, with 20 bases separating them. The CDR3 loop spans 19 amino acids. CDR3 in amino acids: CASSEFGGQASYSNQPQHF. The CDR3 nucleotides read TGTGCCAGCAGTGAATTTGGGGGACAAGCGAGTTATAGCAATCAGCCCCAGCATTTT.

V and J are TRBV11-2 and TRBJ2-3, with a weak D call TRBD2 (6 bases). CDR1 and CDR2 (germline): SGHAT, FQNNGV. V lost 1 base to trimming and J lost 4 bases, with 12 bases between them. CDR3 length: 15 residues. The CDR3 DNA reads TGTGCCAGCAGCTTAGCGGGAGTCCAGTCAGATACGCAGTATTTT. Its protein product is CASSLAGVQSDTQYF.

The CDR3 loop is CASSYTGQALRYTF. DNA of the CDR3: TGTGCCAGCAGCTACACGGGACAGGCTCTTCGCTACACCTTC. The chain joins TRBV7-8 to TRBJ1-2, with 8 positions matching TRBD1. The CDR3 extends over 14 amino acids. With 4 bases clipped from V and 9 bases from J, the junction kept 10 bases outside the gene matches. Germline values: CDR1 SGHVS, CDR2 FQNEAQ.

Only one count was recorded for this clone. V and J are TRBV28 and TRBJ1-6; 8 nucleotides agree with TRBD1. The germline gives CDR1 MDHEN, CDR2 SYDVKM. The V segment lost 5 bases and the J segment 9 bases; nucleotides outside the gene matches: 12. This CDR3 region has 16 residues. The CDR3 reads CASSPPYGQGFSPLHF. The CDR3 DNA is TGTGCCAGCAGTCCCCCCTATGGACAGGGTTTTTCACCCCTCCACTTT.

V and J are TRBV7-2 and TRBJ2-7; the match to TRBD1 covers 9 bases. The J segment lost 2 bases and the V segment lost 5 bases, leaving 7 bases of the junction unmatched. Germline V gene data show CDR1 as SGHTA and CDR2 as FQGNSA. The CDR3 loop spans 15 amino acids. The CDR3 region has the DNA TGTGCCAGCAGCGAAGGACAGGGGATAGCCTACGAGCAGTACTTC. Translating it yields CASSEGQGIAYEQYF.

This clone was counted a few times. The V call is TRBV10-3, the J call TRBJ1-5; 9 nucleotides line up with TRBD1. After removal of 8 bases from V and 6 bases from J, the junction contained 5 bases not matched to a gene. Germline CDR1 reads ENHRY; CDR2 reads SYGVKD. The CDR3 spans 13 residues. CDR3 sequence (DNA): TGTGCCATCCGGGACAGGGAATCTCAGCCCCAGCATTTT. Its translation: CAIRDRESQPQHF.

V gene TRBV18 combines with J gene TRBJ1-2, with 9 bases lining up with TRBD1. Per the germline V gene, CDR1 is KGHSH and CDR2 is LQKENI. Trimming removed 0 bases from V and 8 bases from J; junction bases left unmatched: 10. The length of the CDR3 is 16 residues. CDR3 in amino acids: CASSPPVFGQGYGYTF. Here the CDR3 DNA reads TGTGCCAGCTCACCACCGGTCTTCGGACAGGGGTACGGCTACACCTTC. The whole variable domain, remainder taken from reference TRBV18 and TRBJ1-2, is NAGVMQNPRHLVRRRGQEARLRCSPMKGHSHVYWYRQLPEEGLKFMVYLQKENIIDESGMPKERFSAEFPKEGPSILRIQQVVRGDSAAYFCASSPPVFGQGYGYTFGSGTRLTVV.

The J gene is TRBJ1-4, the V gene TRBV9; 8 bases are a match to TRBD1. Trimming at V came to 2 bases and at J to 8 bases, leaving 11 bases not matched to a gene. Germline CDR1 is SGDLS and CDR2 is YYNGEE. CDR3 length equals 16 residues. CDR3 DNA: TGTGCCAGCAGCGTCCGGACCGGGACAGGTGGGGAAAAACTGTTTTTT. Its protein product is CASSVRTGTGGEKLFF.

This rearrangement joins TRBV7-2 to TRBJ2-1; 9 positions agree with TRBD2. Germline V gene data show CDR1 as SGHTA and CDR2 as FQGNSA. V was clipped by 2 bases and J by 5 bases; unmatched bases: 7. The CDR3 sequence is 16 residues long. CDR3 coding DNA: TGTGCCAGCAGCTTAAATGGAGCGGGGGGCAACAATGAGCAGTTCTTC. Protein: CASSLNGAGGNNEQFF.

The chain employs TRBV5-4 and TRBJ1-1; no clear D. Germline assignment: CDR1 SGHNT and CDR2 YYREEE (reference sequence). The CDR3 has 13 residues. Trimming stripped 0 bases from V and 3 bases from J, with 6 bases between. CDR3 amino acids: CASSLDRDTEAFF. The CDR3, as DNA: TGTGCCAGCAGCTTGGACCGGGACACTGAAGCTTTCTTT.

This rearrangement joins TRBV18 to TRBJ2-5; D perhaps matches TRBD1 (5 bases). The V gene lost 1 base and the J gene lost 0 bases, with 12 bases spanning the gap. This CDR3 region has 16 residues. CDR1 and CDR2 from the germline V gene are KGHSH and LQKENI. The CDR3 region is CASSPQTETYQETQYF. As DNA, the CDR3 is TGTGCCAGCTCACCACAGACAGAAACGTACCAAGAGACCCAGTACTTC.

On this clone: The junction and the germline gene differ at one end; a read error may be behind it. The V call is TRBV28, the J call TRBJ1-5; possible D gene TRBD1, 6 bases. CDR1 MDHEN and CDR2 SYDVKM come from the germline V gene. There are 15 residues in the CDR3. For the CDR3, the DNA is TGTACCAGCAGCCTCTCAGGGGTCAACAATCAGCCCCAGCATTTT. This encodes CTSSLSGVNNQPQHF.

This CDR3 is CAWSDQGTQPQHF. The CDR3 nucleotides are TGTGCCTGGAGTGACCAGGGAACCCAGCCCCAGCATTTT. The V gene is TRBV30, the J gene TRBJ1-5, with D possibly matching TRBD1 (5 bases). Germline V gene sequence: CDR1 GTSNPN, CDR2 SVGIG (reference sequence). The CDR3 covers 13 residues. V lost 1 base, J lost 7 bases, and 11 bases lay in between. Filled out from reference TRBV30 and TRBJ1-5, the complete variable domain reads SQTIHQWPATLVQPVGSPLSLECTVEGTSNPNLYWYRQAAGRGLQLLFYSVGIGQISSEVPQNLSASRPQDRQFILSSKKLLLSDSGFYLCAWSDQGTQPQHFGDGTRLSIL.

For the CDR3, the DNA is TGCGCCAGCAGCCAAGTTTCAGGGGACACTGAAGCTTTCTTT. Protein product: CASSQVSGDTEAFF. This rearrangement joins TRBV4-1 to TRBJ1-1, with D tentatively TRBD1 (6 bases). In germline, CDR1 is MGHRA, CDR2 YSYEKL. V was pared by 1 base and J by 3 bases, with 9 bases between. This CDR3 is 14 amino acids long.

The J gene is TRBJ2-5, the V gene TRBV7-6; D is unclear. Gene TRBJ2-7 matches the end of the DNA better, so the J call may be wrong. CDR1 SGHVS and CDR2 FNYEAQ come from the germline V gene. The CDR3 contains 14 residues. The CDR3 nucleotides are TGTGCCAGCAGCCTTCAAATGCGCTCCTACGAGCAGTACTTC. It translates to CASSLQMRSYEQYF.

This chain connects TRBV19 to TRBJ2-5; 8 nucleotides align to TRBD1. The V segment lost 0 bases and the J segment 3 bases; nucleotides outside the gene matches: 9. The CDR3 loop spans 17 amino acids. The germline V gene encodes CDR1 LNHDA and CDR2 SQIVND (reference sequence). CDR3 amino acids: CASSIDLGRGPKETQYF. The DNA for the CDR3 is TGTGCCAGTAGTATAGATCTAGGCAGGGGGCCTAAAGAGACCCAGTACTTC.

This chain links TRBV9 with TRBJ2-5; the match to TRBD2 covers 9 bases. Germline loops: CDR1 SGDLS, CDR2 YYNGEE. V lost 4 bases to trimming and J lost 1 base; unmatched junction nucleotides: 2. This CDR3 is built from 14 residues. CDR3: CASSQTSGQETQYF. The CDR3 DNA is TGTGCCAGCAGCCAGACTAGCGGCCAAGAGACCCAGTACTTC.

This clone has only one observation. The J gene is TRBJ1-5, the V gene TRBV19; 7 nucleotides align to TRBD1. This CDR3 comprises 17 residues. After removal of 5 bases from V and 6 bases from J, the junction contained 16 bases not matched to a gene. Per the germline V gene, CDR1 is LNHDA and CDR2 is SQIVND (reference sequence). CDR3 nucleotides: TGTGCCAGTAGTTCGCCCTCAGGGGGACCCCCAGGTCAGCCCCAGCATTTT. It codes for CASSSPSGGPPGQPQHF. Full variable domain (rest looked up from reference TRBV19 and TRBJ1-5): DGGITQSPKYLFRKEGQNVTLSCEQNLNHDAMYWYRQDPGQGLRLIYYSQIVNDFQKGDIAEGYSVSREKKESFPLTVTSAQKNPTAFYLCASSSPSGGPPGQPQHFGDGTRLSIL.

This clone was recorded only once. The chain links TRBV9 to TRBJ2-3; 10 bases align to TRBD2. V shed 4 bases, J shed 4 bases, and the junction held 3 bases outside the gene matches. Germline CDR1 reads SGDLS; CDR2 reads YYNGEE. This CDR3 is built from 14 residues. CDR3 sequence reads: CASSTSGGADTQYF. In DNA, the CDR3 is TGTGCCAGCAGCACCAGCGGGGGGGCAGATACGCAGTATTTT.

The chain employs TRBV11-3 and TRBJ2-1, with 13 bases matching TRBD2. The V gene end was trimmed by 7 bases and the J gene end by 10 bases; junction bases not matched to a gene: 10. CDR3 length equals 15 residues. The germline V gene has CDR1 SGHNT and CDR2 YENEEA. The CDR3 DNA reads TGTGCCAGCAACTCCGGGACTAGCGGGGACTTAGAGCAGTTCTTC. Residues: CASNSGTSGDLEQFF.

The V and J genes are TRBV28 and TRBJ1-2; 11 bases agree with TRBD1. The CDR3 is 14 amino acids. The V segment lost 6 bases and the J segment 4 bases; nucleotides outside the gene matches: 4. Germline V gives CDR1 MDHEN, CDR2 SYDVKM. This chain's CDR3 is CASSLGQGAYGYTF. CDR3 nucleotide sequence: TGTGCCAGCAGCCTTGGACAGGGGGCCTATGGCTACACCTTC.

V and J are TRBV9 and TRBJ2-3, with D possibly being TRBD2 (5 bases). The CDR3 has 15 amino acids. CDR1 and CDR2 (germline): SGDLS, YYNGEE. V was shortened by 0 bases and J by 0 bases, with 8 bases between the two germline ends. The CDR3 sequence: CASSVGGSSTDTQYF. The CDR3 DNA follows: TGTGCCAGCAGCGTAGGCGGGTCTAGCACAGATACGCAGTATTTT. The full variable domain, its missing parts supplied by reference TRBV9 and TRBJ2-3, is DSGVTQTPKHLITATGQRVTLRCSPRSGDLSVYWYQQSLDQGLQFLIQYYNGEERAKGNILERFSAQQFPDLHSELNLSSLELGDSALYFCASSVGGSSTDTQYFGPGTRLTVL.

CDR3 DNA sequence: TGCGCCAGCAGCTTGGGTCATGAGCAGTACTTC. This encodes CASSLGHEQYF. This sequence joins TRBV5-1 and TRBJ2-7; D is unclear. V lost 0 bases, J lost 7 bases, and 5 bases lay in between. From germline, CDR1 is SGHRS and CDR2 YFSETQ. This CDR3 region has 11 residues.